This T cell receptor (beta chain) was sequenced in a study of tumor and adjacent non-tumor tissue in lung cancer. As for the study in general: Stage I to III disease affected ten to eleven men and about 5 women aged roughly 30 to 76. Approximately 4 million productive TCRbeta reads were obtained per sample on average.

The library came from three nested PCR rounds adapted from ARM-PCR protocols. TCRdb passed the multiplex PCR reads through MiXCR, listing each CDR3 protein once. The table shows approximately 100,000 distinct CDR3 sequences, with roughly 77% occurring only once. The template was RNA from unsorted bulk tissue. Newly diagnosed lung cancer patients had thoracic surgery in China, August–November 2014, without prior chemotherapy. V was trimmed by 8 bases and J by 4 bases, leaving 21 bases between them. The CDR3 runs to 15 residues. The germline V gene encodes CDR1 DFQATT and CDR2 SNEGSKA (reference sequence).

The sample was lung tumor tissue. V and J are TRBV20-1 and TRBJ1-5; D is unresolved. This receptor was obtained from a woman aged 60-75 years with non-small cell lung cancer. Here the CDR3 reads CSTRYQTQGNQPQHF. CDR3 DNA sequence: TGCAGTACCAGATATCAGACCCAAGGGAATCAGCCCCAGCATTTT.